Shown below are 25 T cell receptor beta chains from a single sample sequenced in a study of blood T cell repertoires in COVID-19. Clones were sequenced by immunoSEQ multiplex PCR, and TCRdb holds only the in-frame ones, with some missing. There are roughly 250,000 clones in the sample; approximately 85% occur only once, and around an eighth lies in the top ten. The sample comprised peripheral blood. These receptors all come from an older woman with active or convalescent COVID-19.

This chain connects TRBV6-5 to TRBJ1-2, with 7 bases lining up with TRBD1. Germline CDR1 MNHEY, CDR2 SVGAGI. The V gene end was trimmed by 5 bases and the J gene end by 7 bases; junction bases not matched to a gene: 10. The CDR3 covers 14 residues. CDR3 loop: CASSRQTGLFGYTF. CDR3 coding DNA: TGTGCCAGCAGTCGACAGACAGGGTTGTTTGGCTACACCTTC.

The chain links TRBV3-1 (or the pseudogene TRBV3-2) to TRBJ1-2; TRBD1 aligns across 7 bases. This CDR3 is 14 amino acids long. Germline CDR1 reads LGHDT; CDR2 reads YNNKEL (reference sequence). V lost 5 bases and J lost 6; bases outside the gene matches: 9. The CDR3 DNA reads as TGTGCCAGCAGCAACAGGGGTCGGTTAGATGGCTACACCTTC. Protein sequence: CASSNRGRLDGYTF.

The chain has TRBV19 and TRBJ2-2; tentative D call: TRBD2 (6 bases). Germline loops: CDR1 LNHDA, CDR2 SQIVND (reference sequence). Trimming stripped 7 bases from V and 6 bases from J, with 21 bases between. This CDR3 is 16 amino acids long. For the CDR3, the DNA is TGTGCCAGTATTAATCGGGGGAGGAGTAATTCCGGGGAGCTGTTTTTT. Translating it yields CASINRGRSNSGELFF.

The chain couples TRBV7-3 to TRBJ1-6; D is ambiguous. Trimming took 1 base from V and 6 from J, leaving 7 bases between them. Per the germline V gene, CDR1 is SGHTA and CDR2 is FQGTGA. The CDR3 extends over 14 amino acids. For the CDR3, the DNA is TGTGCCAGCAGCTTAAAACGGGGTAATTCACCCCTCCACTTT. Residues: CASSLKRGNSPLHF.

The genes are TRBV6-5 and TRBJ2-5; 9 positions match TRBD1. After removal of 6 bases from V and 2 bases from J, the junction contained 4 bases not matched to a gene. The CDR3 totals 14 residues. From germline, CDR1 is MNHEY and CDR2 SVGAGI. The CDR3 loop is CASSGTGNQETQYF. CDR3 DNA: TGTGCCAGCAGCGGGACAGGGAATCAAGAGACCCAGTACTTC.

The chain carries TRBV5-4 and TRBJ1-2, with 7 bases aligning to TRBD1. Germline values: CDR1 SGHNT, CDR2 YYREEE (reference sequence). The V gene end was trimmed by 1 base and the J gene end by 5 bases; junction bases not matched to a gene: 2. The CDR3 extends over 13 amino acids. The chain's CDR3 is CASSLSGGYGYTF. The CDR3, as DNA: TGTGCCAGCAGCTTGTCAGGGGGATATGGCTACACCTTC.

CDR3 region: CASSSSAGAKYEQYF. In nucleotides, the CDR3 is TGTGCCAGCAGCTCCTCCGCGGGGGCTAAATACGAGCAGTACTTC. The chain joins TRBV7-9 to TRBJ2-7; possible D gene TRBD2, 7 bases. This CDR3 has 15 residues. V dropped 4 bases and J dropped 4 bases, with 17 bases sitting between them. Germline CDR1 reads SEHNR; CDR2 reads FQNEAQ (reference sequence).

The gene calls are TRBV18 and TRBJ2-3, with 12 bases fitting TRBD2. Germline values: CDR1 KGHSH, CDR2 LQKENI. Trimming took 5 bases from V and 3 from J; bases not matched to a gene: 6. CDR3 size: 16 residues. The CDR3: CASSSQTSGGTDTQYF. DNA of the CDR3: TGTGCCAGCTCATCCCAGACTAGCGGGGGAACAGATACGCAGTATTTT.

The count of this clone is one. The chain combines TRBV7-2 with TRBJ1-4; 9 bases are shared with TRBD1. The CDR3 covers 15 residues. Germline V gives CDR1 SGHTA, CDR2 FQGNSA. V dropped 1 base and J dropped 7; count of bases not matched to a gene: 4. The CDR3 is CASSLGTGVGEKLFF. CDR3 DNA: TGTGCCAGCAGCTTAGGGACAGGGGTGGGTGAAAAACTGTTTTTT.

The V and J genes are TRBV2 and TRBJ1-5; TRBD1 might be the D (5 bases). The CDR3 spans 13 residues. The germline V and J ends were trimmed by 5 bases and 3 bases, with 8 bases remaining between them. Germline V gene sequence: CDR1 SNHLY, CDR2 FYNNEI. The chain's CDR3 is CASSTGDNQPQHF. CDR3 nucleotide sequence: TGTGCCAGCAGTACAGGAGACAATCAGCCCCAGCATTTT.

The chain employs TRBV30 and TRBJ2-1, with a weak D call TRBD1 (5 bases). Trimming pared 4 bases from V and 3 bases from J, leaving 10 bases between. CDR1 and CDR2 from the germline V gene are GTSNPN and SVGIG (reference sequence). CDR3 length: 13 residues. The CDR3 nucleotides read TGTGCCTGGACCGCTAGGGGCTACAATGAGCAGTTCTTC. Its translation: CAWTARGYNEQFF.

The chain joins TRBV5-4 to TRBJ1-1; 11 nucleotides line up with TRBD1. The V gene's germline CDR1 is SGHNT and CDR2 YYREEE (reference sequence). The CDR3 totals 16 residues. Trimming took 4 bases from V and 1 from J; bases not matched to a gene: 6. As DNA, the CDR3 is TGTGCCAGCAGCCCGGACAGGGGGCGAGGGAACACTGAAGCTTTCTTT. Translation gives CASSPDRGRGNTEAFF.

The rearrangement joins TRBV18 to TRBJ2-1, with TRBD2 matching over 7 bases. Unmatched junction bases numbered 7, after V lost 3 bases and J lost 8 bases. The CDR3 sequence is 14 residues long. Per germline, CDR1 KGHSH and CDR2 LQKENI. DNA of the CDR3: TGTGCCAGCTCACCGTTCGGGACTAACCATGAGCAGTTCTTC. Translating it yields CASSPFGTNHEQFF.

The genes are TRBV29-1 and TRBJ1-3; D gene unclear. Germline CDR1 SQVTM, CDR2 ANQGSEA. There are 14 residues in the CDR3. Trimming removed 3 bases from V and 4 bases from J, with 13 bases in between. The CDR3 spells CSVEQQNEGNTIYF. The CDR3 DNA reads as TGCAGCGTTGAGCAACAGAACGAAGGAAACACCATATATTTT.

V is TRBV4-1 and J is TRBJ1-2; D ambiguous. CDR3 length equals 14 residues. Trimming stripped 4 bases from V and 3 bases from J, with 12 bases between. CDR1 MGHRA and CDR2 YSYEKL come from the germline V gene. The CDR3 DNA reads as TGCGCCAGCAGCCCCCTCGGGGAGCACTATGGCTACACCTTC. Its translation: CASSPLGEHYGYTF.

Comment on this clone: The same CDR3 also results from other DNA sequences found in this sample. The genes are TRBV2 and TRBJ1-5; 9 bases are shared with TRBD1. This CDR3 is built from 14 residues. V trimming: 5 bases; J trimming: 2 bases; junction bases outside the gene matches: 1. Per the germline V gene, CDR1 is SNHLY and CDR2 is FYNNEI. The DNA of the CDR3 is TGTGCCAGCAGTCGACAGGGGGGCAATCAGCCCCAGCATTTT. As protein: CASSRQGGNQPQHF.

The rearrangement links TRBV29-1 to TRBJ1-2; D may be TRBD1 (5 bases). Trimming removed 7 bases from V and 1 base from J, with 13 bases in between. This CDR3 is built from 13 residues. CDR1 and CDR2 (germline): SQVTM, ANQGSEA. The CDR3: CSAFRDYNYGYTF. As DNA, the CDR3 is TGCAGCGCCTTCAGGGATTATAACTATGGCTACACCTTC.

The rearrangement joins TRBV6-5 to TRBJ1-6, with unresolved D. The CDR3 is made up of 12 amino acids. CDR1 MNHEY and CDR2 SVGAGI come from the germline V gene. Trimming removed 6 bases from V and 4 bases from J, with 4 bases in between. The CDR3 region has the DNA TGTGCCAGCAGGACTTATAATTCACCCCTCCACTTT. Translating gives CASRTYNSPLHF.

The chain combines TRBV6-6 with TRBJ2-3, with TRBD1 matching over 9 bases. The V segment lost 9 bases and the J segment 3 bases; nucleotides outside the gene matches: 7. The CDR3 consists of 14 residues. CDR1 and CDR2 (germline): MNHNY, SVGAGI (reference sequence). CDR3 amino acids: CASTPQGATDTQYF. In DNA, the CDR3 is TGTGCCAGTACCCCACAGGGGGCTACAGATACGCAGTATTTT.

The V gene is TRBV3-1 (or the pseudogene TRBV3-2), the J gene TRBJ2-5; 10 bases fit TRBD2. CDR1 and CDR2 from the germline V gene are LGHDT and YNNKEL (reference sequence). V lost 0 bases and J lost 6; bases outside the gene matches: 4. The CDR3 loop spans 15 amino acids. In DNA form, the CDR3 reads TGTGCCAGCAGCCAAGAAAGCGGGGGGGGAAAGACCCAGTACTTC. It encodes CASSQESGGGKTQYF.

This clone was counted a few times. The chain has TRBV6-2 or TRBV6-3 and TRBJ1-2; 10 nucleotides agree with TRBD1. Losses at the gene ends were 4 bases for V and 4 bases for J; bases not matched to a gene: 3. This CDR3 is 14 amino acids long. Germline CDR1 reads MNHEY; CDR2 reads SVGEGT. CDR3 sequence reads: CASSSGQGIYGYTF. The CDR3 region has the DNA TGTGCCAGCAGTTCGGGACAGGGGATCTATGGCTACACCTTC.

This clone was recorded at least ten times. The chain uses TRBV30 and TRBJ2-7; TRBD2 agrees at 13 bases. This CDR3 is 17 amino acids long. V trimming: 4 bases; J trimming: 2 bases; junction bases outside the gene matches: 11. Germline V gene sequence: CDR1 GTSNPN, CDR2 SVGIG (reference sequence). The CDR3 sequence is CAWTIGTSGEIPYEQYF. CDR3 DNA: TGTGCCTGGACTATAGGGACTAGCGGGGAGATACCCTACGAGCAGTACTTC.

Points on this clone: At one end the junction does not follow the germline gene, possibly because of a read error. This chain joins TRBV6-5 and TRBJ2-7, with D tentatively TRBD2 (5 bases). The CDR3 covers 13 residues. Germline V gene sequence: CDR1 MNHEY, CDR2 SVGAGI. The CDR3: CTSNTGSSYEQYF. Written as DNA, the CDR3 is TGTACCAGCAATACGGGAAGCTCCTACGAGCAGTACTTC.

This sequence joins TRBV29-1 and TRBJ1-1; D uncertain. The V and J ends lost 6 bases and 6 bases respectively, with 8 bases between them. This CDR3 has 10 amino acids. The germline gives CDR1 SQVTM, CDR2 ANQGSEA. CDR3 sequence: CSVLQSEAFF. CDR3 nucleotides: TGCAGCGTGTTGCAGTCTGAAGCTTTCTTT.

V and J are TRBV6-6 and TRBJ1-2; 9 bases are a match to TRBD1. The length of the CDR3 is 15 residues. Germline CDR1 is MNHNY and CDR2 is SVGAGI (reference sequence). V lost 2 bases to trimming and J lost 5 bases; unmatched junction nucleotides: 6. In DNA, the CDR3 is TGTGCCAGCAGTTACGTACAGGGGGCAGAGTATGGCTACACCTTC. Encoded protein: CASSYVQGAEYGYTF.